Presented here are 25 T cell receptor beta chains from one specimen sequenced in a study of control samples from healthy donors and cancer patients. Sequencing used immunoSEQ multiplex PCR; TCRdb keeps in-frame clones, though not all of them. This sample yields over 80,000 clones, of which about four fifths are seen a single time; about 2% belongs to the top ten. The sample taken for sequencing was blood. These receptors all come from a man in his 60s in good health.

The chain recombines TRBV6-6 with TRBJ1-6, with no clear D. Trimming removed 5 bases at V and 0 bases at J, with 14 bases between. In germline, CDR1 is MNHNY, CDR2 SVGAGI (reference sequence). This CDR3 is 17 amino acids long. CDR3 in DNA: TGTGCCAGCAGTCAACCAGCGCCCGGCTCCTATAATTCACCCCTCCACTTT. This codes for CASSQPAPGSYNSPLHF.

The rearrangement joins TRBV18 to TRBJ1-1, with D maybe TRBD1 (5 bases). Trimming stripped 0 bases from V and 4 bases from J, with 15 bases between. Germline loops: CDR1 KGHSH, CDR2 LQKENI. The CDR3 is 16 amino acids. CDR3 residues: CASSPPWARGGTEAFF. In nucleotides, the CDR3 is TGTGCCAGCTCACCACCGTGGGCGCGGGGGGGCACTGAAGCTTTCTTT.

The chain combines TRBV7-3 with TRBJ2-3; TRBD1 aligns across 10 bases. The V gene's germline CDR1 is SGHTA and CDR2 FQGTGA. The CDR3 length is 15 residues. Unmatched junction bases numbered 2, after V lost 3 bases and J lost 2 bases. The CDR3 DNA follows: TGTGCCAGCAGCTTGGGGACAGGGGTCACAGATACGCAGTATTTT. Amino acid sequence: CASSLGTGVTDTQYF. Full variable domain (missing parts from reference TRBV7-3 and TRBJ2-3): GAGVSQTPSNKVTEKGKYVELRCDPISGHTALYWYRQSLGQGPEFLIYFQGTGAADDSGLPNDRFFAVRPEGSVSTLKIQRTERGDSAVYLCASSLGTGVTDTQYFGPGTRLTVL.

The DNA for the CDR3 is TGTGCCAGTAGTACGGCGGCGCTGGGAAGCTATGGCTACACCTTC. Translation gives CASSTAALGSYGYTF. This rearrangement joins TRBV19 to TRBJ1-2; D is unclear. Trimming stripped 4 bases from V and 4 bases from J, with 16 bases between. This CDR3 is built from 15 residues. The V gene's germline CDR1 is LNHDA and CDR2 SQIVND (reference sequence).

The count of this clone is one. CDR3: CASNNPKQGFQETQYF. CDR3 in DNA: TGTGCCAGCAATAACCCAAAGCAGGGGTTCCAAGAGACCCAGTACTTC. V gene TRBV28 combines with J gene TRBJ2-5, with TRBD1 as a possible D gene (6 bases). Trimming pared 7 bases from V and 1 base from J, leaving 19 bases between. CDR1 MDHEN and CDR2 SYDVKM come from the germline V gene. This CDR3 region has 16 residues. The full variable domain, in which reference TRBV28 and TRBJ2-5 provide the parts outside the CDR3, is DVKVTQSSRYLVKRTGEKVFLECVQDMDHENMFWYRQDPGLGLRLIYFSYDVKMKEKGDIPEGYSVSREKKERFSLILESASTNQTSMYLCASNNPKQGFQETQYFGPGTRLLVL.

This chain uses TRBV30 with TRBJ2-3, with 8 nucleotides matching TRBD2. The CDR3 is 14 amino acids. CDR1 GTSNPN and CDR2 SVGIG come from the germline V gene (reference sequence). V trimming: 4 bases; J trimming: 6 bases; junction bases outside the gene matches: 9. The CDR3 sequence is CAWNVLAGRDTQYF. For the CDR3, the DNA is TGTGCCTGGAATGTGCTAGCGGGTAGGGATACGCAGTATTTT.

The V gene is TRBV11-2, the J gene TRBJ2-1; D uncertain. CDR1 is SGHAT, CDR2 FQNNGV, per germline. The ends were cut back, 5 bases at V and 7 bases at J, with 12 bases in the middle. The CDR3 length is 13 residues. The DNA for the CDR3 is TGTGCCAGCAGCCCCACGGGTCCGAATGAGCAGTTCTTC. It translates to CASSPTGPNEQFF.

The CDR3 DNA follows: TGTGCCACGGGCGCAGGAGGGTCCCCACGGGGGTTGGGTACGCAGTATTTT. Protein: CATGAGGSPRGLGTQYF. The chain has TRBV25-1 and TRBJ2-3; TRBD2 might be the D (6 bases). Germline V CDR1 and CDR2: MGHDK, SYGVNS. V was cut by 10 bases and J by 8 bases, with 31 bases left in between. The length of the CDR3 is 17 residues.

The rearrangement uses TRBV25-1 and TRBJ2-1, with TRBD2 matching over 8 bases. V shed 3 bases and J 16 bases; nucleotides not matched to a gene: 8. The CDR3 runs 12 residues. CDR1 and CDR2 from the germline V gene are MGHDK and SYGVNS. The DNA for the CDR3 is TGTGCCAGCAGTGACGAGGGGACTAGAAGATTCTTC. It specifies CASSDEGTRRFF.

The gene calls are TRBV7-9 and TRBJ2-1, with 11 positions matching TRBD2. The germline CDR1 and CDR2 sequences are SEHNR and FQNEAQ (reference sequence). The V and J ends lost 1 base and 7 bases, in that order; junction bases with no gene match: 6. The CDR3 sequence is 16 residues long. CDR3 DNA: TGTGCCAGCAGCTTAGTACTAGCGGGAGTGGGGAATGAGCAGTTCTTC. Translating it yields CASSLVLAGVGNEQFF.

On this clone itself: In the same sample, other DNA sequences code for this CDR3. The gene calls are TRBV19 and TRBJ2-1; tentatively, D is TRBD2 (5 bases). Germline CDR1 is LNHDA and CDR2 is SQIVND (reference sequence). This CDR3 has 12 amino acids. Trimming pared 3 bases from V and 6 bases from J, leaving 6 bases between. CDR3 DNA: TGTGCCAGTAGTATTGGAGGCAATGAGCAGTTCTTC. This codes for CASSIGGNEQFF.

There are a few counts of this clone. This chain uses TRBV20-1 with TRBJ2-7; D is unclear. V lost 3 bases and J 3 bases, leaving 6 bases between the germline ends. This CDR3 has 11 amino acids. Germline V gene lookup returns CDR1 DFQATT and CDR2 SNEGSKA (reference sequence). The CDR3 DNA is TGCAGTGCTAGCCCGATCTACGAGCAGTACTTC. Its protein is CSASPIYEQYF.

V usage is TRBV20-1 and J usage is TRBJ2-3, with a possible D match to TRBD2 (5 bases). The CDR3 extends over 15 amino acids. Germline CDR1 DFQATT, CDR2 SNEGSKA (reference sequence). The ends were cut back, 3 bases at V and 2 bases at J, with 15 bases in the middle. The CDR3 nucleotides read TGCAGTGCTAGTCCGATGGCTAGCCCCACAGATACGCAGTATTTT. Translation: CSASPMASPTDTQYF.

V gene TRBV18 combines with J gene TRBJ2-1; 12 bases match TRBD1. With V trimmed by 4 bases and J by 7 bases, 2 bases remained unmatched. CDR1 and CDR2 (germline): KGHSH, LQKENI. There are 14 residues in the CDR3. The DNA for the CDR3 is TGTGCCAGCTCACGGGACAGGGGGCGAAATGAGCAGTTCTTC. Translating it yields CASSRDRGRNEQFF.

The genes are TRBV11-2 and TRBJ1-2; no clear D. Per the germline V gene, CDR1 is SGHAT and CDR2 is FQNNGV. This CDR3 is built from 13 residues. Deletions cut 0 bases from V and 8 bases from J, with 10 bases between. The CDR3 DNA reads TGTGCCAGCAGCTTAGAGGGGTTGTGGGGCTACACCTTC. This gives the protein CASSLEGLWGYTF.

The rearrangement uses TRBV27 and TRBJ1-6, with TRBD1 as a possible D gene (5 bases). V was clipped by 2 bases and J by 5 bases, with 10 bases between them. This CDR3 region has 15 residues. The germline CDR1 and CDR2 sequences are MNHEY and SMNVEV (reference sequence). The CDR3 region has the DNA TGTGCCAGCAGTTTAGGCGGAGGGGATAATTCACCCCTCCACTTT. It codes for CASSLGGGDNSPLHF.

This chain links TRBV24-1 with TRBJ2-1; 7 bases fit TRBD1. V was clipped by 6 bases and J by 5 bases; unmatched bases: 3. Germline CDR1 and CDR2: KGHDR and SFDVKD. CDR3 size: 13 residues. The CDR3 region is CATSNGQDNEQFF. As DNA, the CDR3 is TGTGCCACCAGTAATGGACAGGACAATGAGCAGTTCTTC.

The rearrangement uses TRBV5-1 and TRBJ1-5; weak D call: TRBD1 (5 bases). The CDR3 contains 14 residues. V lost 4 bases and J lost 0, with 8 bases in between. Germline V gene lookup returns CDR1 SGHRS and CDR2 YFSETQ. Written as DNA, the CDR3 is TGCGCCAGCAGCCCGGGGGATAGCAATCAGCCCCAGCATTTT. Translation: CASSPGDSNQPQHF.

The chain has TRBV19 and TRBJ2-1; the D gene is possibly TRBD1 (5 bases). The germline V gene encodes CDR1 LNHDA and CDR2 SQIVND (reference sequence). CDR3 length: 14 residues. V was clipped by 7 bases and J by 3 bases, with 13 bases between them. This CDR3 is CASTETVYYNEQFF. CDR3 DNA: TGTGCCAGTACGGAGACAGTTTACTACAATGAGCAGTTCTTC.

The CDR3: CASSGEWDYNEQFF. The CDR3 DNA reads TGTGCCAGCAGCGGGGAGTGGGATTACAATGAGCAGTTCTTC. The chain is built from TRBV2 and TRBJ2-1; the D gene is possibly TRBD2 (5 bases). V dropped 6 bases and J dropped 4 bases, with 13 bases sitting between them. This CDR3 is built from 14 residues. Per the germline V gene, CDR1 is SNHLY and CDR2 is FYNNEI.

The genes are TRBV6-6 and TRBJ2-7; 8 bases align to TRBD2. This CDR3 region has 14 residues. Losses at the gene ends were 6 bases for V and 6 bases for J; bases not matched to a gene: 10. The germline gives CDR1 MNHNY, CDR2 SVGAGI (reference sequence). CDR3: CASRFTGTRGEQYF. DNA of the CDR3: TGTGCCAGCAGATTTACCGGGACTAGGGGCGAGCAGTACTTC.

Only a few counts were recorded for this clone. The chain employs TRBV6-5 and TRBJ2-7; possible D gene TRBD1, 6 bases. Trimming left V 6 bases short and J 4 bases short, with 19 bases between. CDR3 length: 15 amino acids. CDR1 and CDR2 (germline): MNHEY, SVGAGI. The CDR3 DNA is TGTGCCAGCAGACGTAGGACAGCCGGTTTATACGAGCAGTACTTC. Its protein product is CASRRRTAGLYEQYF.

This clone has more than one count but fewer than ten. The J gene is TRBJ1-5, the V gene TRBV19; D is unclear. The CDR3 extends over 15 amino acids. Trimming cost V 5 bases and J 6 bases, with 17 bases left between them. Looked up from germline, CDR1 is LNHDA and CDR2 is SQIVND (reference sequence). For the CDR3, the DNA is TGTGCCAGTAGTCTTTCGCAGGTTAAGGCTCAGCCCCAGCATTTT. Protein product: CASSLSQVKAQPQHF.

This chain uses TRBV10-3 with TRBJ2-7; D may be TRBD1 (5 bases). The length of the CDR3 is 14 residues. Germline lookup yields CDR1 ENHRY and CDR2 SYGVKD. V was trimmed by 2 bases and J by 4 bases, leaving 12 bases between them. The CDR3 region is CAISEDQHRYEQYF. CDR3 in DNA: TGTGCCATCAGTGAGGACCAACACAGGTACGAGCAGTACTTC.

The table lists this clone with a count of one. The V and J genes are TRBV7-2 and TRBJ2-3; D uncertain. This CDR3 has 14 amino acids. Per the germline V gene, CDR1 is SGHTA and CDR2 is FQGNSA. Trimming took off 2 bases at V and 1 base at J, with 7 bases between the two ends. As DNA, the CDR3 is TGTGCCAGCAGCTTATCAGCCGGCACAGATACGCAGTATTTT. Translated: CASSLSAGTDTQYF.